These T cell receptor beta chains were read from a single sample in a study of OX40 agonist ivuxolimab in advanced cancers. Produced via immunoSEQ multiplex PCR; TCRdb's table is partial and in-frame only. The profile shows nearly 60,000 clones, about 90% of them singletons. Source: CD4+ or CD8+ T cells sorted from blood, taken in a trial of the OX40 agonist ivuxolimab. These receptors all stem from an adult with an advanced solid tumor such as melanoma, head and neck, liver or kidney cancer. Both conserved end residues are part of each CDR3. A D gene is named only where the DNA matches it firmly. The listing skips clone size in some rows; elsewhere it reads once, few, many or a size class.

D	V	J	size	CDR3	DNA
.	TRBV30	TRBJ1-4	once	CAWSVAWGNEKLFF	TGTGCCTGGAGTGTCGCCTGGGGTAATGAAAAACTGTTTTTT
.	TRBV19	TRBJ2-7	.	CASSIRPNLEQYF	TGTGCCAGTAGTATTAGGCCTAACCTCGAGCAGTACTTC
.	TRBV11-2	TRBJ1-2	.	CASSLEAVNYGYTF	TGTGCCAGCAGCTTAGAGGCAGTTAACTATGGCTACACCTTC
TRBD1	TRBV5-4	TRBJ2-7	.	CASSALDRGRYEQYF	TGTGCCAGCAGCGCCCTGGACAGGGGGCGATACGAGCAGTACTTC
TRBD2	TRBV18	TRBJ2-7	.	CASSPRLASYEQYF	TGTGCCAGCTCACCAAGACTAGCTTCCTACGAGCAGTACTTC
.	TRBV29-1	TRBJ2-5	.	CSVLHGGETQYF	TGCAGCGTCCTGCACGGGGGAGAGACCCAGTACTTC
.	TRBV19	TRBJ2-1	.	CASTLAGTNEQFF	TGTGCCAGCACCTTGGCGGGAACCAATGAGCAGTTCTTC
TRBD1	TRBV6-6	TRBJ1-1	.	CASSYDRGRTEAFF	TGTGCCAGCAGTTACGACAGGGGTAGGACTGAAGCTTTCTTT
.	TRBV14	TRBJ2-5	few	CASSQGLGGTQYF	TGTGCCAGCAGCCAAGGACTAGGAGGGACCCAGTACTTC
.	TRBV2	TRBJ2-3	.	CASQRLGAGDTQYF	TGTGCCAGCCAACGGTTGGGGGCGGGAGATACGCAGTATTTT
.	TRBV19	TRBJ2-5	.	CASSGRETQYF	TGTGCCAGTAGTGGGAGGGAGACCCAGTACTTC
TRBD1	TRBV19	TRBJ2-3	.	CASTPGTGMHYVDTQYF	TGTGCCAGTACCCCCGGGACAGGGATGCATTATGTGGATACGCAGTATTTT
TRBD1	TRBV4-2	TRBJ2-1	.	CASSQGDRGAYNEQFF	TGTGCCAGCAGCCAAGGGGACAGGGGGGCCTACAATGAGCAGTTCTTC
.	TRBV5-1	TRBJ2-3	.	CASSSGRPADTQYF	TGCGCCAGCAGCTCGGGACGTCCAGCTGATACGCAGTATTTT
.	TRBV9	TRBJ2-7	.	CASSVAGLPYEQYF	TGTGCCAGCAGCGTAGCGGGACTCCCCTACGAGCAGTACTTC
TRBD2	TRBV7-8	TRBJ2-1	.	CASRPRGREGNEQFF	TGTGCCAGCAGGCCGAGGGGGCGGGAGGGCAATGAGCAGTTCTTC
TRBD1	TRBV18	TRBJ1-1	.	CASSEQGANTEAFF	TGTGCCAGCTCAGAACAGGGGGCCAACACTGAAGCTTTCTTT
.	TRBV28	TRBJ1-5	.	CASSLSPRDFNQPQHF	TGTGCCAGCAGTTTATCTCCCAGGGATTTCAACCAGCCCCAGCATTTT
.	TRBV7-9	TRBJ2-2	.	CASSPNLGKANTGELFF	TGTGCCAGCAGCCCAAATTTGGGGAAAGCGAACACCGGGGAGCTGTTTTTT
TRBD1	TRBV5-1	TRBJ2-1	.	CASSPDPGQPNEQFF	TGCGCCAGCAGCCCCGACCCGGGACAGCCCAATGAGCAGTTCTTC